Shown below are 17 T cell receptor beta chains from a single sample sequenced in a study of T cells in Graves' hyperthyroidism and ophthalmopathy. RNA transcripts gave rise to amplified TCR beta CDR3 regions. The TCR CDR3 was amplified in a first-round RT-PCR using the HTBI primer set. TCRdb reprocessed the multiplex PCR reads via MiXCR and lists one record per CDR3 protein. The table records some 570,000 distinct CDR3 sequences, 17% of them present only once. Material: blood. The receptors were gathered from a woman aged 18 to 35 with Graves' ophthalmopathy.

J is TRBJ1-1 and V is TRBV5-8; D call uncertain. The length of the CDR3 is 14 residues. The germline V and J ends were trimmed by 2 bases and 11 bases, with 19 bases remaining between them. Germline CDR1 is SGHTS and CDR2 is YDEGEE. The DNA of the CDR3 is TGTGCCAGCAGCTTAGGTCGGAGTGATTCGTGGGCTTTCTTT. Protein sequence: CASSLGRSDSWAFF. The full variable domain, completed using reference TRBV5-8 and TRBJ1-1, is EAGVTQSPTHLIKTRGQQATLRCSPISGHTSVYWYQQALGLGLQFLLWYDEGEERNRGNFPPRFSGRQFPNYSSELNVNALELEDSALYLCASSLGRSDSWAFFGQGTRLTVV.

This chain uses TRBV30 with TRBJ2-7, with D possibly matching TRBD1 (5 bases). CDR1 and CDR2 from the germline V gene are GTSNPN and SVGIG (reference sequence). Trimming pared 5 bases from V and 4 bases from J, leaving 9 bases between. CDR3 length equals 11 residues. CDR3 nucleotide sequence: TGTGCCTGGGAAAAGGGGTACGAGCAGTACTTC. The encoded protein is CAWEKGYEQYF.

The chain carries TRBV9 and TRBJ2-5; 7 nucleotides match TRBD1. V was pared by 3 bases and J by 4 bases, with 12 bases of the junction left unmatched. The CDR3 consists of 16 residues. Germline V gene lookup returns CDR1 SGDLS and CDR2 YYNGEE. The CDR3 loop is CASSAPTGEHVETQYF. Here the CDR3 DNA reads TGTGCCAGCAGCGCTCCTACAGGGGAACATGTAGAGACCCAGTACTTC. Filled out from reference TRBV9 and TRBJ2-5, the complete variable domain reads DSGVTQTPKHLITATGQRVTLRCSPRSGDLSVYWYQQSLDQGLQFLIQYYNGEERAKGNILERFSAQQFPDLHSELNLSSLELGDSALYFCASSAPTGEHVETQYFGPGTRLLVL.

This clonotype was counted at least ten times. The rearrangement joins TRBV6-1 to TRBJ2-1; 9 bases map to TRBD2. CDR1 is MNHNS, CDR2 SASEGT, per germline. The CDR3 consists of 15 residues. Trimming at V came to 2 bases and at J to 4 bases, leaving 3 bases not matched to a gene. The CDR3 DNA follows: TGTGCCAGCAGTGAATCTAGCGGGGATTACAATGAGCAGTTCTTC. Its protein is CASSESSGDYNEQFF.

This clonotype was observed at least ten times. The chain uses TRBV7-3 and TRBJ2-1, with D hard to call. V lost 5 bases to trimming and J lost 3 bases, with 14 bases between them. Germline V CDR1 and CDR2: SGHTA, FQGTGA. This CDR3 spans 15 amino acids. CDR3 region: CASSRDFSLYNEQFF. The CDR3 region has the DNA TGTGCCAGCAGCCGAGATTTTAGCCTCTACAATGAGCAGTTCTTC.

This clonotype was seen at least ten times. The chain has TRBV30 and TRBJ1-2; tentatively, D is TRBD1 (6 bases). CDR3 length equals 15 residues. The germline V gene encodes CDR1 GTSNPN and CDR2 SVGIG (reference sequence). The V end lost 3 bases, the J end lost 4 bases, and 18 bases lay between the germline ends. The CDR3, as DNA: TGTGCCTGGAGGGTCCTCGGGGGGCGCGGCTATGGCTACACCTTC. This sequence encodes CAWRVLGGRGYGYTF.

The V call is TRBV24-1, the J call TRBJ2-3, with no clear D. Trimming took 1 base from V and 5 from J, leaving 9 bases between them. The CDR3 contains 14 residues. Germline V lookup: CDR1 KGHDR, CDR2 SFDVKD. DNA of the CDR3: TGTGCCACCAGTGATTTTAGCCGTGGAGATACGCAGTATTTT. Encoded protein: CATSDFSRGDTQYF.

This clonotype was picked up many times. V and J are TRBV5-6 and TRBJ1-1; no reliable D call. The germline V and J ends were trimmed by 5 bases and 0 bases, with 20 bases remaining between them. Germline V gene data show CDR1 as SGHDT and CDR2 as YYEEEE. The CDR3 totals 17 residues. CDR3: CASRFSLEPRMNTEAFF. The CDR3 DNA is TGTGCCAGCAGATTTTCCCTCGAACCGAGAATGAACACTGAAGCTTTCTTT. Variable domain in full (rest from reference TRBV5-6 and TRBJ1-1): DAGVTQSPTHLIKTRGQQVTLRCSPKSGHDTVSWYQQALGQGPQFIFQYYEEEERQRGNFPDRFSGHQFPNYSSELNVNALLLGDSALYLCASRFSLEPRMNTEAFFGQGTRLTVV.

The V gene is TRBV20-1, the J gene TRBJ1-3; 8 nucleotides agree with TRBD1. CDR3 length: 15 residues. The trim removed 2 bases at V and 2 bases at J, leaving 5 bases unmatched. The V gene's germline CDR1 is DFQATT and CDR2 SNEGSKA (reference sequence). The CDR3 reads CSARSDRETGNTIYF. The CDR3 DNA sequence: TGCAGTGCTAGATCGGACAGGGAGACTGGAAACACCATATATTTT.

As to this clonotype: With a much larger clone just one base away, this may be a read error. As DNA, the CDR3 is TGTGCCAGCAGTTCTTTCCAGGGCGACACTGAAGCTTTCTTT. It encodes CASSSFQGDTEAFF. The J gene is TRBJ1-1, the V gene TRBV12-3 or TRBV12-4; weak D call: TRBD1 (5 bases). Trimming left V 4 bases short and J 3 bases short, with 12 bases between. The CDR3 is 14 amino acids.

In the case of this clonotype: It may be a read error: a sequence one base away is much more abundant. This sequence joins TRBV28 and TRBJ1-5, with unresolved D. V shed 5 bases and J shed 1 base, with 15 bases lying between them. Germline loops: CDR1 MDHEN, CDR2 SYDVKM. The CDR3 runs to 16 residues. CDR3 nucleotide sequence: TGTGCCAGCAGTCCGACCCACAAGGGCAGCAATCAGCCCCAGCATTTT. This encodes CASSPTHKGSNQPQHF.

This clonotype has a handful of counts. This chain uses TRBV28 with TRBJ1-6, with TRBD1 as a possible D gene (5 bases). The CDR3 is 16 residues long. Trimming took off 3 bases at V and 4 bases at J, with 13 bases between the two ends. CDR1 is MDHEN and CDR2 is SYDVKM in the germline V gene. CDR3 in DNA: TGTGCCAGCAGTTTGACCCAGACAGCTTATAATTCACCCCTCCACTTT. This encodes CASSLTQTAYNSPLHF. Combining the CDR3 with reference TRBV28 and TRBJ1-6 gives the whole variable domain DVKVTQSSRYLVKRTGEKVFLECVQDMDHENMFWYRQDPGLGLRLIYFSYDVKMKEKGDIPEGYSVSREKKERFSLILESASTNQTSMYLCASSLTQTAYNSPLHFGNGTRLTVT.

This clonotype was recorded once. This chain uses TRBV20-1 with TRBJ2-7, with 9 bases that match TRBD2. V lost 6 bases and J lost 2; bases outside the gene matches: 8. This CDR3 is 14 amino acids long. Germline values: CDR1 DFQATT, CDR2 SNEGSKA (reference sequence). CDR3 residues: CSAKGTSRTYEQYF. As DNA, the CDR3 is TGCAGTGCCAAGGGGACTAGCCGAACCTACGAGCAGTACTTC.

This clonotype was seen repeatedly, ten times or more. The chain combines TRBV20-1 with TRBJ1-2; TRBD1 matches at 9 bases. The germline V gene has CDR1 DFQATT and CDR2 SNEGSKA (reference sequence). CDR3 length: 13 residues. The DNA for the CDR3 is TGCAGCACATTGACAGGGGGGAACTATGGCTACACCTTC. It specifies CSTLTGGNYGYTF.

This clonotype was observed at least ten times. The V and J genes are TRBV12-3 or TRBV12-4 and TRBJ2-3; 8 bases are shared with TRBD1. The junction had 12 bases not matched to a gene; V was cut back by 6 bases and J by 4 bases. The CDR3 contains 16 residues. The chain's CDR3 is CASSPGRAGGADTQYF. The CDR3 bases are TGTGCCAGCAGCCCTGGAAGGGCAGGGGGCGCAGATACGCAGTATTTT.

This clonotype has ten or more counts. The rearrangement joins TRBV2 to TRBJ1-3; D is perhaps TRBD1 (5 bases). V shed 3 bases and J shed 15 bases, with 21 bases lying between them. Germline assignment: CDR1 SNHLY and CDR2 FYNNEI. The CDR3 has 14 amino acids. The CDR3, as DNA: TGTGCCAGCAGTGAGCGTCCCGGGACGGTGGCGGGATATTTT. As protein: CASSERPGTVAGYF.

This clonotype was seen many times. The J gene is TRBJ2-1, the V gene TRBV2; TRBD2 matches 16 bases. This CDR3 spans 19 amino acids. Unmatched junction bases numbered 14, after V lost 9 bases and J lost 3 bases. The V gene's germline CDR1 is SNHLY and CDR2 FYNNEI. The CDR3 nucleotides read TGTGCCAGGAGGTTCTTGGGGACTAGCGGGGGGGCCGACTACAATGAGCAGTTCTTC. This translates into CARRFLGTSGGADYNEQFF.